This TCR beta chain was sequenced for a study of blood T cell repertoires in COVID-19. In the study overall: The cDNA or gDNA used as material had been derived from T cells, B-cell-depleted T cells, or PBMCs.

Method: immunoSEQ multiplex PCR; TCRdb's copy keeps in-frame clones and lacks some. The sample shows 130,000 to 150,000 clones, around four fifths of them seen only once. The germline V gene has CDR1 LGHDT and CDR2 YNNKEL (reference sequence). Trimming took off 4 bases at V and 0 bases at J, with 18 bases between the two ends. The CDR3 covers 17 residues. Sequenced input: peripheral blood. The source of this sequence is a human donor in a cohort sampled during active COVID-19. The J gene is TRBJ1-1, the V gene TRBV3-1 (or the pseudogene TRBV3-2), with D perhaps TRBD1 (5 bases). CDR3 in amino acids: CASSLDSPGGMNTEAFF. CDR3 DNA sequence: TGTGCCAGCAGCCTCGACAGTCCGGGAGGCATGAACACTGAAGCTTTCTTT.